Detailed here is one T cell receptor beta chain. Its cognate antigen is unknown. This sample was taken from a study of T-cell reconstitution after alpha-beta-depleted transplantation in children. Study-wide points: Where alpha-beta T cells came from about two months after transplant was reportedly several hundred expanded graft clones. Newly produced T cells mostly accounted for T-cell counts and diversity one year post-transplant.

Unique molecular identifiers were used to barcode this TCRbeta library. TCRdb recomputed calls from the PCR reads with MiXCR, one row per CDR3 protein. The sample lists 180,000 or so distinct CDR3 sequences; just under 6.5% were seen once. V was clipped by 4 bases and J by 5 bases, with 18 bases between them. CDR3 length: 17 residues. Germline V gene data show CDR1 as SEHNR and CDR2 as FQNEAQ (reference sequence). The sequence was obtained from a girl less than two years old with combined immunodeficiency, due to receive a stem cell transplant. The sample consisted of PBMCs, taken before TCRalphabeta/CD19-depleted stem cell transplant. The chain employs TRBV7-9 and TRBJ1-6, with a possible D match to TRBD1 (5 bases). The CDR3 region is CASSSFPRTQDNSPLHF. For the CDR3, the DNA is TGTGCCAGCAGCTCCTTCCCCAGGACACAAGATAATTCACCCCTCCACTTT. The entire variable domain, with the rest obtained from reference TRBV7-9 and TRBJ1-6, is as follows: DTGVSQNPRHKITKRGQNVTFRCDPISEHNRLYWYRQTLGQGPEFLTYFQNEAQLEKSRLLSDRFSAERPKGSFSTLEIQRTEQGDSAMYLCASSSFPRTQDNSPLHFGNGTRLTVT.